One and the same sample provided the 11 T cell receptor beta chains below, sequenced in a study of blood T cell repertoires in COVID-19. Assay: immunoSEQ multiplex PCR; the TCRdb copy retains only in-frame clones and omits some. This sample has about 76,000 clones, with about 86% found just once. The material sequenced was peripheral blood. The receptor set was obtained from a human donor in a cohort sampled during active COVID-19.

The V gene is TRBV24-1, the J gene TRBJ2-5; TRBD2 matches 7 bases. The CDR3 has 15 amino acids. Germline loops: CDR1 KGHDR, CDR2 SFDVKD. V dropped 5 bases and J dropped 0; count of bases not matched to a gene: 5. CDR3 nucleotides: TGTGCCACCAGTGTTTCAGCGGGAAACCAAGAGACCCAGTACTTC. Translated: CATSVSAGNQETQYF.

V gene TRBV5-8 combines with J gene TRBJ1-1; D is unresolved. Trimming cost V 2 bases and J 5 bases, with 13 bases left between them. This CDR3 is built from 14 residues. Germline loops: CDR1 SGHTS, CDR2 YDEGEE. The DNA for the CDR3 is TGTGCCAGCAGCTTCGATCAGAGGCGTACTGAAGCTTTCTTT. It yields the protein CASSFDQRRTEAFF.

The CDR3 DNA follows: TGTGCCAGCAGCCCCCCATCGGGAGACGAGCAGTACTTC. Protein product: CASSPPSGDEQYF. This chain connects TRBV7-9 to TRBJ2-7; tentatively, D is TRBD2 (6 bases). This CDR3 spans 13 amino acids. V lost 5 bases and J lost 5, with 13 bases in between. Germline loops: CDR1 SEHNR, CDR2 FQNEAQ (reference sequence).

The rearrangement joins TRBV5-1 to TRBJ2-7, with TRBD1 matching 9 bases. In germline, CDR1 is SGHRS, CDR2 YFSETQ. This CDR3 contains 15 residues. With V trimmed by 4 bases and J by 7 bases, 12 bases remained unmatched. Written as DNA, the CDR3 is TGCGCCAGCAGCCCAAGACCAGGACAGGGGCGAGAGCAGTACTTC. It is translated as CASSPRPGQGREQYF.

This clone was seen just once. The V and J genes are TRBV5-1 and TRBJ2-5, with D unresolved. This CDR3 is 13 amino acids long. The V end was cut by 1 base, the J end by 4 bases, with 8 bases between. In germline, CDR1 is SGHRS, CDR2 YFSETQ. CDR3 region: CASSLSLGETQYF. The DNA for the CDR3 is TGCGCCAGCAGCTTGAGTCTCGGAGAGACCCAGTACTTC.

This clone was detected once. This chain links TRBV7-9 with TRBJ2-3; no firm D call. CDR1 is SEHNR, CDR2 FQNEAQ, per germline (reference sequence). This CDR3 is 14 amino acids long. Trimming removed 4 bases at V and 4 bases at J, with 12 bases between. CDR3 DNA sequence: TGTGCCAGCAGCTCAAAGGCTAGAGCAGATACGCAGTATTTT. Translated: CASSSKARADTQYF.

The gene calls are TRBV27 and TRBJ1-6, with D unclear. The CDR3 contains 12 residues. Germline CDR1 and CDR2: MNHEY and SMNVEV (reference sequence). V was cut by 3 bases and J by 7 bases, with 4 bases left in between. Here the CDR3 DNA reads TGTGCCAGCAGTTTTTCAAATTCACCCCTCCACTTT. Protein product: CASSFSNSPLHF.

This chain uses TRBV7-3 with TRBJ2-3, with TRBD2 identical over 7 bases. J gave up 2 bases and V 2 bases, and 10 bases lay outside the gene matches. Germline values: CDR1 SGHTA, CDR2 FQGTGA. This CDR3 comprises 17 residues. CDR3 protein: CASSLPEAGETTDTQYF. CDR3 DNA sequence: TGTGCCAGCAGCTTACCTGAGGCGGGAGAGACCACAGATACGCAGTATTTT.

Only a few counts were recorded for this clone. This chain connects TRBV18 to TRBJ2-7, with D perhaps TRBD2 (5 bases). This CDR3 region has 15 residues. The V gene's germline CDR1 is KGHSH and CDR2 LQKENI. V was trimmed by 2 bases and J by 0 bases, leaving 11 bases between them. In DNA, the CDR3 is TGTGCCAGCTCACCAGTGGTAGGAGGCTCCTACGAGCAGTACTTC. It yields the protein CASSPVVGGSYEQYF.

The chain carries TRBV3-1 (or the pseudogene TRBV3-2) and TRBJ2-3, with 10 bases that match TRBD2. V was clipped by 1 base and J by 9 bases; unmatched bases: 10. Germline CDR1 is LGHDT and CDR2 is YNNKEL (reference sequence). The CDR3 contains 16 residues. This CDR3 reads CASSQVLASGSGTQYF. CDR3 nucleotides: TGTGCCAGCAGCCAAGTGCTGGCTAGCGGGAGTGGGACGCAGTATTTT.

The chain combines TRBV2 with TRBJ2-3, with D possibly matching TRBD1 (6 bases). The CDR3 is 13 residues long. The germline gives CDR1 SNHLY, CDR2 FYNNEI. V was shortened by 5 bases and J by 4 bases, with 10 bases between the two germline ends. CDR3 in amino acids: CASSSRGPDTQYF. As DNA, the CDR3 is TGTGCCAGCAGTTCCAGGGGTCCAGATACGCAGTATTTT.